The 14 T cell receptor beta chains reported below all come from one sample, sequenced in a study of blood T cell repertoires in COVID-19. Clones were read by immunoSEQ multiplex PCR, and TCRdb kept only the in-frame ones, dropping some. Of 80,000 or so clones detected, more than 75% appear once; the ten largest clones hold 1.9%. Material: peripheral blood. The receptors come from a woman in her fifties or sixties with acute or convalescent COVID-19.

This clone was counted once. Here the CDR3 reads CATSDPRGGFGEQYF. CDR3 nucleotides: TGTGCCACCAGTGACCCCCGAGGAGGGTTTGGCGAGCAGTACTTC. The V call is TRBV24-1, the J call TRBJ2-7; D possibly corresponds to TRBD2 (6 bases). V lost 4 bases, J lost 6 bases, and 18 bases lay in between. Germline CDR1 reads KGHDR; CDR2 reads SFDVKD. The CDR3 is 15 amino acids.

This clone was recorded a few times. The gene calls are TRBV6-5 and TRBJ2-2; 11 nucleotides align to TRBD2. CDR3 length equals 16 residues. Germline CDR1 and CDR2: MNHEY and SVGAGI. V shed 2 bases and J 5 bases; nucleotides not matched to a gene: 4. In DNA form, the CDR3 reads TGTGCCAGCAGTTACAGGCTAGCGGGAGGTACCGGGGAGCTGTTTTTT. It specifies CASSYRLAGGTGELFF.

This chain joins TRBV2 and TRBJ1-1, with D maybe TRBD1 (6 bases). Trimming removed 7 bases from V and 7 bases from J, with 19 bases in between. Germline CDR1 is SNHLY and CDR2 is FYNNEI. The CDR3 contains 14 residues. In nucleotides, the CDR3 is TGTGCCAGCATCCGGGGCAGGGGACCTGTTGAAGCTTTCTTT. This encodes CASIRGRGPVEAFF.

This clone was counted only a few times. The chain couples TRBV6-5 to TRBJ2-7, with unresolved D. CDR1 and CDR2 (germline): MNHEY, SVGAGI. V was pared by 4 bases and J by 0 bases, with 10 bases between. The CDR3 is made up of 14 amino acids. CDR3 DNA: TGTGCCAGCAGTTTACAGTCCTCCTCCTACGAGCAGTACTTC. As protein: CASSLQSSSYEQYF.

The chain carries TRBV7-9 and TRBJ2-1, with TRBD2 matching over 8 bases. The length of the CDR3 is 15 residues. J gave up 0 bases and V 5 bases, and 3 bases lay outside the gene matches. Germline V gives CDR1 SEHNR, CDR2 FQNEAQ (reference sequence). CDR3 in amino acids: CASSQSGSSYNEQFF. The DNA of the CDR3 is TGTGCCAGCAGCCAGAGCGGGAGCTCCTACAATGAGCAGTTCTTC.

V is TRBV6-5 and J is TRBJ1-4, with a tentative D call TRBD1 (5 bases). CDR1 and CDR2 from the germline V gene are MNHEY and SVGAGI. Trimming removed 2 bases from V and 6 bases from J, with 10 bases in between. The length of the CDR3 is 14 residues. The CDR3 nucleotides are TGTGCCAGCAGTTACGGCAGGGAGGATGAAAAACTGTTTTTT. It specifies CASSYGREDEKLFF.

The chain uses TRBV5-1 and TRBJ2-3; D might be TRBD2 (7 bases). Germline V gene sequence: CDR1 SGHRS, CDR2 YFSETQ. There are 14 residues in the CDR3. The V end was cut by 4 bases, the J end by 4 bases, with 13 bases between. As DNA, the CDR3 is TGCGCCAGCAGCACCCGGGGGGCGGCAGATACGCAGTATTTT. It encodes CASSTRGAADTQYF.

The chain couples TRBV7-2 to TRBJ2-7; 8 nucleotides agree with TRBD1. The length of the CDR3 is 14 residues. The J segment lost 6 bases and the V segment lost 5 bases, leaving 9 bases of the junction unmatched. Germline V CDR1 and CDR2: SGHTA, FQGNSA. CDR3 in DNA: TGTGCCAGCAGCCCCCGGACAGGGCGCAGCGAGCAGTACTTC. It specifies CASSPRTGRSEQYF. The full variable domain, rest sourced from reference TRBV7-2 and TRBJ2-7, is GAGVSQSPSNKVTEKGKDVELRCDPISGHTALYWYRQSLGQGLEFLIYFQGNSAPDKSGLPSDRFSAERTGGSVSTLTIQRTQQEDSAVYLCASSPRTGRSEQYFGPGTRLTVT.

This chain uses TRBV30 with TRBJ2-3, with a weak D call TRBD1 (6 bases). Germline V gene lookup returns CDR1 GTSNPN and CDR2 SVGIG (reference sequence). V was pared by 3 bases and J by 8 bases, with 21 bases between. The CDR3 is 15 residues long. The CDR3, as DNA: TGTGCCTGGAGCCCCTTGATGGGGGCCTTAGGTACGCAGTATTTT. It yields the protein CAWSPLMGALGTQYF.

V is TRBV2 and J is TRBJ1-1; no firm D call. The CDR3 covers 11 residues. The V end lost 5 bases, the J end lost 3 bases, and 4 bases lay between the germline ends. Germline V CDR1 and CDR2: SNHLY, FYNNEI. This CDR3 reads CASSRYTEAFF. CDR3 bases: TGTGCCAGCAGTCGTTACACTGAAGCTTTCTTT.

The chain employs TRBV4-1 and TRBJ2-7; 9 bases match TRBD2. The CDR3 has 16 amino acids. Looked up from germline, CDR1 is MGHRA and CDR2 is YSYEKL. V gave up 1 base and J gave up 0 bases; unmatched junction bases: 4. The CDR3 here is CASSQVGGGASYEQYF. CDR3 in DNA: TGCGCCAGCAGCCAAGTTGGCGGGGGGGCCTCCTACGAGCAGTACTTC.

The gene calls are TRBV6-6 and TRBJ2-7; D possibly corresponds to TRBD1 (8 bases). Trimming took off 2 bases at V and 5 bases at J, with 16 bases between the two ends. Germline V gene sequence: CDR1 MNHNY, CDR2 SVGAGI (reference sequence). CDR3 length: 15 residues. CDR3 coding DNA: TGTGCCAGCAGTTACCGTGACAGGGGAGGGAACGAGCAGTACTTC. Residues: CASSYRDRGGNEQYF.

The CDR3 DNA follows: TGCGCCAGCAGCTTGGGGTTAGGGAGCTACTACGAGCAGTACTTC. Translated, it gives CASSLGLGSYYEQYF. This chain links TRBV5-1 with TRBJ2-7, with D perhaps matching TRBD2 (5 bases). Trimming left V 0 bases short and J 3 bases short, with 13 bases between. The CDR3 covers 15 residues. CDR1 is SGHRS and CDR2 is YFSETQ in the germline V gene.

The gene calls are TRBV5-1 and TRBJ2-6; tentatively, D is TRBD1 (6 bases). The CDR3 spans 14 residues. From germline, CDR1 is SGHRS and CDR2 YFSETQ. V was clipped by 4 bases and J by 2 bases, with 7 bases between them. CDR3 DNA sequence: TGCGCCAGCAGCGAGGGGGCTGGGGCCAACGTCCTGACTTTC. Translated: CASSEGAGANVLTF.